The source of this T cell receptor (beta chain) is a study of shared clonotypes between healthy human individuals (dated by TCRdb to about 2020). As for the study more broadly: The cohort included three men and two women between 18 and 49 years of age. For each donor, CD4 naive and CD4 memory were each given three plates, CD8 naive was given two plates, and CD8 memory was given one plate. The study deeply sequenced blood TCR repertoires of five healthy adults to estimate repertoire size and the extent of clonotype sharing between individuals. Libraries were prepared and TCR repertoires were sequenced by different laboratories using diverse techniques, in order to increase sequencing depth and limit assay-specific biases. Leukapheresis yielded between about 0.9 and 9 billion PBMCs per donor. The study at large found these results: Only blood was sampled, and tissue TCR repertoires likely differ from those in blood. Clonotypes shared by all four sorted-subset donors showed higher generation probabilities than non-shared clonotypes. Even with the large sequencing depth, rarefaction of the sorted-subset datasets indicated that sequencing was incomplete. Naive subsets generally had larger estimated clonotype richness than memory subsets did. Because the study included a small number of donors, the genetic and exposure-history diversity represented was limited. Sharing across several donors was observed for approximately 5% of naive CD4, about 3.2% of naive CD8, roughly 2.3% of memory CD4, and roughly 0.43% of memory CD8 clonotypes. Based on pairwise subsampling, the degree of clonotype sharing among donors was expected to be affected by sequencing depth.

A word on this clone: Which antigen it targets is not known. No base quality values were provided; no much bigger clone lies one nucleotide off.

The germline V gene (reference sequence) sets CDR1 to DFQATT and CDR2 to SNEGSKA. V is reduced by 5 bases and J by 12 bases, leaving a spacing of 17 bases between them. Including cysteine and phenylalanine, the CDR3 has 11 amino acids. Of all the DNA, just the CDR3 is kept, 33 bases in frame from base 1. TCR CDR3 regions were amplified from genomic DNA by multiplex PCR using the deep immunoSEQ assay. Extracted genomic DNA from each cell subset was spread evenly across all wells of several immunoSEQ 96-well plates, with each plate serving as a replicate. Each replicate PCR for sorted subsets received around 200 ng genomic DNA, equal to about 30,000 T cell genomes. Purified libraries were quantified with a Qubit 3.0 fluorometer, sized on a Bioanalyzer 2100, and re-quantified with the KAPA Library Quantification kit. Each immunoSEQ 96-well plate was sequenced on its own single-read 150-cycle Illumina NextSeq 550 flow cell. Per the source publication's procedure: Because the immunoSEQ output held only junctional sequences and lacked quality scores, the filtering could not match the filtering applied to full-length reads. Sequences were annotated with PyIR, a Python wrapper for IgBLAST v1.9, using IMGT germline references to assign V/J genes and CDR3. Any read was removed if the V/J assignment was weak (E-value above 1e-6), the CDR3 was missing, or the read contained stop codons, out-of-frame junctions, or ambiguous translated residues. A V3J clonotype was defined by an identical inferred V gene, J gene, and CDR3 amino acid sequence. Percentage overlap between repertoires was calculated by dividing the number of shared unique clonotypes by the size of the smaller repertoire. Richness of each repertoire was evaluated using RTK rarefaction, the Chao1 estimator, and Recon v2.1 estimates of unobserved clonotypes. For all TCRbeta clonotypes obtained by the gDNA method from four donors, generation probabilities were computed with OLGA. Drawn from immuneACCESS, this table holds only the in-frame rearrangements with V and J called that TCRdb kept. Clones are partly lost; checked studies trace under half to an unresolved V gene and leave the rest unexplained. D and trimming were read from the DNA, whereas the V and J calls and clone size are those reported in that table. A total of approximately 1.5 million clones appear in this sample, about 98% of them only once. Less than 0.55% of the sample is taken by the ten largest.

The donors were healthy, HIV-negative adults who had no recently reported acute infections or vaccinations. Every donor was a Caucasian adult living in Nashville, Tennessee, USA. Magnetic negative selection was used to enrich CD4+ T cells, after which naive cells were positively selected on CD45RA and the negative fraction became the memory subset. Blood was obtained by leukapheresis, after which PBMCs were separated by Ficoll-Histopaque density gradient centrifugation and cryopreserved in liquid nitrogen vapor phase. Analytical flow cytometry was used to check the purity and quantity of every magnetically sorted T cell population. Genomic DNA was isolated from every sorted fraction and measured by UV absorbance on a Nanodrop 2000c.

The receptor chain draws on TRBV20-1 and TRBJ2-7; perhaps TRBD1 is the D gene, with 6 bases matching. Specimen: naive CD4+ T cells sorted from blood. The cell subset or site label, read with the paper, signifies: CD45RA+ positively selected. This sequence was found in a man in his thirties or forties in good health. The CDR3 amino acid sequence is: CSARKQGPWYF. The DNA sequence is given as TGCAGTGCTCGCAAACAGGGACCATGGTACTTC.